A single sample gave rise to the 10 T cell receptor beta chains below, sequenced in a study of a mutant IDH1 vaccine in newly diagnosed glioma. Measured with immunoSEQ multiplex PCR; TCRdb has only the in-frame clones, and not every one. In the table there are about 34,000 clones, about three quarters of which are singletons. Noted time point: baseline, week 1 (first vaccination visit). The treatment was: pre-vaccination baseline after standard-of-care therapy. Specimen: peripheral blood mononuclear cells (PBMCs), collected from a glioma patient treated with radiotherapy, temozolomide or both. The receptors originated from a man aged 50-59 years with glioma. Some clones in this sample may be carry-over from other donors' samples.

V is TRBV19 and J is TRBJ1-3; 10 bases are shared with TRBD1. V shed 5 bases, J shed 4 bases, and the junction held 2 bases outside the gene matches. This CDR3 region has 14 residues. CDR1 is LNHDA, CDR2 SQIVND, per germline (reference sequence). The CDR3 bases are TGTGCCAGTAGTGACAGGGGGCGAGGAAACACCATATATTTT. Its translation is CASSDRGRGNTIYF. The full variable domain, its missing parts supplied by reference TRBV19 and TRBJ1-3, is DGGITQSPKYLFRKEGQNVTLSCEQNLNHDAMYWYRQDPGQGLRLIYYSQIVNDFQKGDIAEGYSVSREKKESFPLTVTSAQKNPTAFYLCASSDRGRGNTIYFGEGSWLTVV.

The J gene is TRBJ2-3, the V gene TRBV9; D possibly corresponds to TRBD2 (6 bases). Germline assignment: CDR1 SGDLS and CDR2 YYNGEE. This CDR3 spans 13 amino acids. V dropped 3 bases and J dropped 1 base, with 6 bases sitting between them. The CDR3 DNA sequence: TGTGCCAGCAGCGGGGGGGGCACAGATACGCAGTATTTT. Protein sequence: CASSGGGTDTQYF.

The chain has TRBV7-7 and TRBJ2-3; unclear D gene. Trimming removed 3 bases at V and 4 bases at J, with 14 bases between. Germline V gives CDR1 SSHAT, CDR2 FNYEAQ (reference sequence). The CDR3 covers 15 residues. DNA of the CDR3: TGTGCCAGCAGCTTTTGGTCCGAGCATTCAGATACGCAGTATTTT. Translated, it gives CASSFWSEHSDTQYF.

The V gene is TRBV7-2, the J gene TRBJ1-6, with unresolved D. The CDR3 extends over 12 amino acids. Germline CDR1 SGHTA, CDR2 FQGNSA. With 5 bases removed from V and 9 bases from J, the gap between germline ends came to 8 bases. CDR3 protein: CASSAHSSPLHF. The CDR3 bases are TGTGCCAGCAGCGCCCACAGTTCACCCCTCCACTTT.

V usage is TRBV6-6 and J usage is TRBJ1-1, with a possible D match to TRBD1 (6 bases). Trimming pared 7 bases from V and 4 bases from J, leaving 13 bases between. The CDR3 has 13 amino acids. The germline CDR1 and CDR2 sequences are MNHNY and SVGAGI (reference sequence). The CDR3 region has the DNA TGTGCCAGCAAAAAACAGGGTGCCACTGAAGCTTTCTTT. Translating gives CASKKQGATEAFF.

This CDR3 is CASSSYGNSSYNEQFF. The CDR3 bases are TGTGCCAGCAGCTCTTACGGAAACAGCTCCTACAATGAGCAGTTCTTC. The V and J genes are TRBV5-4 and TRBJ2-1; no clear D gene. Germline-derived CDR1 and CDR2 are SGHNT and YYREEE (reference sequence). This CDR3 region has 16 residues. Trimming removed 3 bases at V and 0 bases at J, with 13 bases between.

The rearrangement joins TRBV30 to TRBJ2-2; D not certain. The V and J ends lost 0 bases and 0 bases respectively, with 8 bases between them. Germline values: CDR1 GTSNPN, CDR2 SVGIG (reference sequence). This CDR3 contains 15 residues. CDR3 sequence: CAWSVGQANTGELFF. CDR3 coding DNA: TGTGCCTGGAGTGTAGGGCAGGCGAACACCGGGGAGCTGTTTTTT.

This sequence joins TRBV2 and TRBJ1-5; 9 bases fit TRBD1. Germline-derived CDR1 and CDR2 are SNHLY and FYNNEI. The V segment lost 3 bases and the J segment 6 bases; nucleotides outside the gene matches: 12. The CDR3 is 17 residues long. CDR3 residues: CASSESQGQGWSQPQHF. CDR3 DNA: TGTGCCAGCAGTGAGAGCCAGGGACAGGGTTGGAGTCAGCCCCAGCATTTT.

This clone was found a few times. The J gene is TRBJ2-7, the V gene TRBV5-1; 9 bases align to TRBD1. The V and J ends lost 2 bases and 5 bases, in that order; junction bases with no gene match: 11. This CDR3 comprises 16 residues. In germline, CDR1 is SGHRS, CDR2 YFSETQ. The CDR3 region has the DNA TGCGCCAGCAGCTTACCGGGACAGGGTACCCACAACGAGCAGTACTTC. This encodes CASSLPGQGTHNEQYF.

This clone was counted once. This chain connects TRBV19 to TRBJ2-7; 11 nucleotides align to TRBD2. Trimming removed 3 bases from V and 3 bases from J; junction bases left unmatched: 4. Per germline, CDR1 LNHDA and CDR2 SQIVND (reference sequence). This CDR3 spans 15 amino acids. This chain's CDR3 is CASSMLAGGSYEQYF. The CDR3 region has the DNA TGTGCCAGTAGTATGCTAGCGGGAGGTAGCTACGAGCAGTACTTC. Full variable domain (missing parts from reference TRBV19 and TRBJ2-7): DGGITQSPKYLFRKEGQNVTLSCEQNLNHDAMYWYRQDPGQGLRLIYYSQIVNDFQKGDIAEGYSVSREKKESFPLTVTSAQKNPTAFYLCASSMLAGGSYEQYFGPGTRLTVT.